A single T cell receptor (beta chain) is shown here with its context. The data were obtained in a study of blood T cell repertoires in COVID-19. Study-level background: Whether acute or convalescent, the COVID-19 samples came from the United States, Italy and Spain.

Here immunoSEQ multiplex PCR was the method, and the copy in TCRdb shows in-frame clones only, minus some. The sample yields about 230,000 clones, 75% to 85% seen once. After removal of 4 bases from V and 0 bases from J, the junction contained 5 bases not matched to a gene. This CDR3 is 16 amino acids long. Germline CDR1 is WNHNN and CDR2 is SYGVQD (reference sequence). The source material was peripheral blood. V gene TRBV10-1 combines with J gene TRBJ2-3; TRBD2 aligns across 9 bases. This receptor was taken from a man aged 35 to 55 who had recovered from COVID-19. For the CDR3, the DNA is TGCGCCAGCAGTGGAAGGACTAGCGTTAGCACAGATACGCAGTATTTT. This gives the protein CASSGRTSVSTDTQYF.